What follows are 18 T cell receptor beta chains derived from one specimen sequenced in a study of blood T cells in healthy people across ages. Primers used in a second PCR of roughly 7 to 11 cycles were a sample-barcoded 5' primer and a J-beta primer mix. MiXCR was run by TCRdb on the 5' RACE reads, yielding one entry per CDR3 protein. The table lists approximately 940,000 distinct CDR3 sequences, about 48% of them singletons. What was sequenced was blood. The receptors here all came from a man younger than 40 in good health.

About this clonotype itself: At one of its ends the junction is not consistent with the germline gene, which may arise from a read error. DNA for the CDR3: TGTGCCAACAGCGTAGGGAGGGGGTCCCCCTACGAGCAGTACTTC. Protein sequence: CANSVGRGSPYEQYF. The rearrangement links TRBV9 to TRBJ2-7, with D perhaps matching TRBD2 (7 bases). Germline CDR1 is SGDLS and CDR2 is YYNGEE. This CDR3 comprises 15 residues.

This sequence joins TRBV5-6 and TRBJ2-4, with TRBD2 as a possible D gene (5 bases). The better agreement between TRBJ2-7 and the DNA end casts doubt on the J call. In germline, CDR1 is SGHDT, CDR2 YYEEEE. The CDR3 extends over 12 amino acids. CDR3 nucleotides: TGTGCCAGCAGCTTGGGAGGGATCGAGCAGTACTTC. Translated: CASSLGGIEQYF.

The genes are TRBV4-1 and TRBJ2-7; a weak D match, TRBD2 (5 bases). With 0 bases removed from V and 3 bases from J, the gap between germline ends came to 12 bases. This CDR3 has 15 residues. Per germline, CDR1 MGHRA and CDR2 YSYEKL. This CDR3 reads CASSQEERVHYEQYF. CDR3 nucleotide sequence: TGCGCCAGCAGCCAAGAGGAGAGGGTACACTACGAGCAGTACTTC.

The V gene is TRBV20-1, the J gene TRBJ1-1; 8 positions match TRBD1. The CDR3 totals 11 residues. The germline gives CDR1 DFQATT, CDR2 SNEGSKA (reference sequence). Written as DNA, the CDR3 is TGCAGCACCGACAGGGGAACTGAAGCTTTCTTT. It translates to CSTDRGTEAFF.

CDR3 protein: CASIPPISSYEQYF. The CDR3 DNA reads TGTGCCAGCATCCCGCCAATTAGCTCCTACGAGCAGTACTTC. The chain has TRBV6-1 and TRBJ2-7; D is unresolved. Trimming removed 7 bases at V and 0 bases at J, with 13 bases between. The CDR3 extends over 14 amino acids. Germline V lookup: CDR1 MNHNS, CDR2 SASEGT.

V usage is TRBV12-3 or TRBV12-4 and J usage is TRBJ2-1; D is perhaps TRBD1 (7 bases). With 8 bases removed from V and 4 bases from J, the gap between germline ends came to 15 bases. This CDR3 is built from 14 residues. CDR3 nucleotide sequence: TGTGCCAGCCAGGGGGGAGTAAGGTACAATGAGCAGTTCTTC. Its protein product is CASQGGVRYNEQFF.

The V and J genes are TRBV14 and TRBJ2-5; 8 bases fit TRBD1. Germline V gene data show CDR1 as SGHDN and CDR2 as FVKESK. This CDR3 contains 15 residues. The V gene end was trimmed by 1 base and the J gene end by 1 base; junction bases not matched to a gene: 2. CDR3: CASSQGRGLQETQYF. Written as DNA, the CDR3 is TGTGCCAGCAGCCAAGGCAGGGGGCTCCAAGAGACCCAGTACTTC.

This clonotype was detected only a few times. One end of the junction varies from germline; a read error may be responsible. The rearrangement links TRBV7-7 to TRBJ2-1, with D uncertain. Per germline, CDR1 SSHAT and CDR2 FNYEAQ (reference sequence). This CDR3 is 13 amino acids long. CDR3 DNA: TGTGCTAGCAGCTTAGGTTCTAGGAATGAGCAGTTCTTC. Protein sequence: CASSLGSRNEQFF.

The J gene is TRBJ2-3, the V gene TRBV9; D uncertain. CDR3 size: 15 residues. V lost 0 bases and J lost 4, with 12 bases in between. Germline V gives CDR1 SGDLS, CDR2 YYNGEE. This CDR3 is CASSVAGINADTQYF. DNA for the CDR3: TGTGCCAGCAGCGTAGCTGGGATTAACGCAGATACGCAGTATTTT.

The chain recombines TRBV6-5 with TRBJ2-7, with TRBD1 identical over 10 bases. Trimming took 2 bases from V and 4 from J; bases not matched to a gene: 2. Germline CDR1 is MNHEY and CDR2 is SVGAGI. The CDR3 sequence is 14 residues long. CDR3 in amino acids: CASSYGTGEYEQYF. In DNA form, the CDR3 reads TGTGCCAGCAGTTACGGGACAGGGGAGTACGAGCAGTACTTC.

The V and J genes are TRBV7-2 and TRBJ2-7; D call uncertain. The end of the DNA fits TRBJ2-5 better, so the J call may be wrong. CDR1 is SGHTA, CDR2 FQGNSA, per germline. This CDR3 has 15 residues. This chain's CDR3 is CASSLWAERRETQYF. The DNA of the CDR3 is TGTGCCAGCAGCCTCTGGGCCGAACGCCGGGAGACCCAGTACTTC.

This clonotype was seen only a few times. The V call is TRBV9, the J call TRBJ2-1, with D uncertain. This CDR3 contains 11 residues. V was trimmed by 3 bases and J by 5 bases, leaving 3 bases between them. The germline V gene has CDR1 SGDLS and CDR2 YYNGEE. CDR3 in amino acids: CASSANNEQFF. CDR3 nucleotides: TGTGCCAGCAGCGCGAACAATGAGCAGTTCTTC. Full variable domain (outside the CDR3, taken from reference TRBV9 and TRBJ2-1): DSGVTQTPKHLITATGQRVTLRCSPRSGDLSVYWYQQSLDQGLQFLIQYYNGEERAKGNILERFSAQQFPDLHSELNLSSLELGDSALYFCASSANNEQFFGPGTRLTVL.

The chain is built from TRBV12-3 or TRBV12-4 and TRBJ2-4; 7 nucleotides align to TRBD1. TRBJ2-7 explains the end of the DNA better; the J call may be wrong. The CDR3 loop spans 12 amino acids. The CDR3 sequence is CASRKGGHEQYF. CDR3 DNA sequence: TGTGCCAGCAGAAAAGGGGGCCACGAGCAGTACTTC.

The chain is built from TRBV3-1 and TRBJ2-1, with D hard to call. There are 12 residues in the CDR3. The V gene lost 2 bases and the J gene lost 6 bases, with 5 bases spanning the gap. In germline, CDR1 is LGHDT, CDR2 YNNKEL (reference sequence). The CDR3 is CASSQFSNEQFF. Written as DNA, the CDR3 is TGTGCCAGCAGCCAATTTTCCAATGAGCAGTTCTTC.

This chain links TRBV20-1 with TRBJ2-1; D ambiguous. This CDR3 has 16 residues. Trimming cost V 0 bases and J 0 bases, with 12 bases left between them. Germline CDR1 DFQATT, CDR2 SNEGSKA (reference sequence). This CDR3 is CSARDPGATSYNEQFF. CDR3 in DNA: TGCAGTGCTAGAGATCCGGGCGCAACCTCCTACAATGAGCAGTTCTTC.

CDR3 in amino acids: CASSESPDISYEQYF. CDR3 sequence (DNA): TGTGCCAGCAGTGAATCCCCAGACATCTCCTACGAGCAGTACTTC. V usage is TRBV6-1 and J usage is TRBJ2-7; no firm D call. CDR1 and CDR2 (germline): MNHNS, SASEGT. The CDR3 is made up of 15 amino acids. V shed 2 bases and J shed 0 bases, with 11 bases lying between them.

The V gene is TRBV9, the J gene TRBJ2-3; perhaps D is TRBD1 or TRBD2 (6 bases each). CDR3 length: 17 amino acids. V lost 0 bases and J 2 bases, leaving 16 bases between the germline ends. Germline lookup yields CDR1 SGDLS and CDR2 YYNGEE. The DNA of the CDR3 is TGTGCCAGCAGCGTAGGGATGAGGGGGGACATCACAGATACGCAGTATTTT. Its translation: CASSVGMRGDITDTQYF.

This clonotype was counted a few times. CDR3 nucleotide sequence: TGCGCCAGCAGCGAAGTTCTAGCCACAGATACGCAGTATTTT. Protein sequence: CASSEVLATDTQYF. The chain has TRBV4-1 and TRBJ2-3, with D possibly matching TRBD2 (5 bases). The V end was cut by 5 bases, the J end by 2 bases, with 11 bases between. Germline values: CDR1 MGHRA, CDR2 YSYEKL. CDR3 size: 14 residues.